The 20 T cell receptor beta chains given below trace back to one sample, sequenced in a study of T cell repertoires in cytomegalovirus infection (dated by TCRdb to about 2019). Instrument on record: Illumina HiSeq 1500. TCRdb reprocessed the public reads (quality trimming at Q25 with fastp, clone calling with MiXCR) and kept in-frame beta chains. One record per CDR3 amino acid sequence lists the most common genes and DNA. Counted in this sample were approximately 500,000 distinct CDR3 sequences; about 11% of them appeared once. The ten largest clones represent more than 8.5% of the sample. Sequencing was performed on PBMCs. The receptors were gathered from a human donor in good health (CMV status not recorded). Some clones in this sample may be carry-over from other donors' samples.

This clonotype was recorded at least ten times. The V and J genes are TRBV20-1 and TRBJ2-7, with no clear D. This CDR3 comprises 11 residues. V gave up 7 bases and J gave up 5 bases, with 12 bases separating them. Germline values: CDR1 DFQATT, CDR2 SNEGSKA (reference sequence). CDR3 in amino acids: CSVKGNDEQYF. Here the CDR3 DNA reads TGCAGTGTGAAGGGTAATGACGAGCAGTACTTC.

This clonotype appeared many times. V usage is TRBV19 and J usage is TRBJ1-4; the D gene is possibly TRBD1 (6 bases). The CDR3 length is 18 residues. Trimming cost V 6 bases and J 2 bases, with 22 bases left between them. From germline, CDR1 is LNHDA and CDR2 SQIVND (reference sequence). DNA of the CDR3: TGTGCCAGTAGCCCCTGGGGGCCAGAGGATATTACTAATGAAAAACTGTTTTTT. Translating it yields CASSPWGPEDITNEKLFF.

The chain combines TRBV2 with TRBJ2-3, with 7 bases that match TRBD2. Trimming cost V 8 bases and J 6 bases; bases outside gene matches: 11. This CDR3 is 14 amino acids long. Germline assignment: CDR1 SNHLY and CDR2 FYNNEI. The CDR3 sequence: CASSVTGGGDTQYF. CDR3 in DNA: TGTGCCAGCTCGGTAACGGGGGGTGGGGATACGCAGTATTTT.

This clonotype was counted between two and nine times. V and J are TRBV28 and TRBJ2-7, with D tentatively TRBD2 (6 bases). This CDR3 region has 14 residues. CDR1 and CDR2 from the germline V gene are MDHEN and SYDVKM. Trimming left V 7 bases short and J 0 bases short, with 13 bases between. The CDR3 region has the DNA TGTGCCAGCACCGGGACTGGCCTCTCCTACGAGCAGTACTTC. It is translated as CASTGTGLSYEQYF.

In its sample, this clonotype was seen a few times. V and J are TRBV9 and TRBJ2-7; 12 bases align to TRBD2. Germline V gene data show CDR1 as SGDLS and CDR2 as YYNGEE. The ends lost 2 bases at V and 4 bases at J; junction bases unmatched: 4. CDR3 length: 15 residues. The CDR3 loop is CASSVTSGSIYEQYF. The CDR3 DNA is TGTGCCAGCAGCGTGACTAGCGGGAGTATTTACGAGCAGTACTTC.

This clonotype was picked up many times. The V gene is TRBV7-2, the J gene TRBJ2-6; the D gene is possibly TRBD2 (6 bases). The V end was cut by 0 bases, the J end by 0 bases, with 9 bases between. CDR1 SGHTA and CDR2 FQGNSA come from the germline V gene. The CDR3 is 17 residues long. CDR3 DNA sequence: TGTGCCAGCAGCTTAGCTTTGGGGGGCTCTGGGGCCAACGTCCTGACTTTC. This gives the protein CASSLALGGSGANVLTF.

The chain combines TRBV19 with TRBJ1-5; possible D gene TRBD1, 6 bases. The CDR3 runs 15 residues. Trimming pared 2 bases from V and 5 bases from J, leaving 13 bases between. Germline-derived CDR1 and CDR2 are LNHDA and SQIVND (reference sequence). The CDR3 DNA reads as TGTGCCAGTAGTATAAGAGGGGGTGGTGATCAGCCCCAGCATTTT. Its translation is CASSIRGGGDQPQHF. The full variable domain, rest sourced from reference TRBV19 and TRBJ1-5, is DGGITQSPKYLFRKEGQNVTLSCEQNLNHDAMYWYRQDPGQGLRLIYYSQIVNDFQKGDIAEGYSVSREKKESFPLTVTSAQKNPTAFYLCASSIRGGGDQPQHFGDGTRLSIL.

This clonotype occurred many times. J is TRBJ2-1 and V is TRBV27; D gene uncertain. The germline gives CDR1 MNHEY, CDR2 SMNVEV (reference sequence). V lost 3 bases, J lost 0 bases, and 9 bases lay in between. The CDR3 runs to 15 residues. CDR3 sequence reads: CASSFSTNSYNEQFF. The CDR3 DNA is TGTGCCAGCAGTTTCTCGACAAACTCCTACAATGAGCAGTTCTTC.

This chain links TRBV10-3 with TRBJ2-7; D is possibly TRBD2 (6 bases). CDR1 and CDR2 from the germline V gene are ENHRY and SYGVKD. V was cut by 0 bases and J by 5 bases, with 14 bases left in between. The length of the CDR3 is 15 residues. Written as DNA, the CDR3 is TGTGCCATCAGTGAGTCGGGGGGAGTATCGAACGAGCAGTACTTC. It is translated as CAISESGGVSNEQYF.

This clonotype has ten or more counts. The chain couples TRBV7-9 to TRBJ2-5; either TRBD1 or TRBD2 may fit D (6 bases each). Between the trimmed V and J ends, which lost 4 bases and 4 bases, there was a span of 16 bases. The CDR3 contains 15 residues. Germline lookup yields CDR1 SEHNR and CDR2 FQNEAQ (reference sequence). CDR3 DNA: TGTGCCAGCAGCTCCCTCCCTGGAGGGGGAGAGACCCAGTACTTC. As protein: CASSSLPGGGETQYF. The whole variable domain, filled in from reference TRBV7-9 and TRBJ2-5, reads DTGVSQNPRHKITKRGQNVTFRCDPISEHNRLYWYRQTLGQGPEFLTYFQNEAQLEKSRLLSDRFSAERPKGSFSTLEIQRTEQGDSAMYLCASSSLPGGGETQYFGPGTRLLVL.

CDR3 loop: CATSSQGRESEQYF. The CDR3 nucleotides are TGTGCCACCAGCTCACAGGGCCGTGAGAGCGAGCAGTACTTC. This chain links TRBV15 with TRBJ2-7; possibly TRBD1 for D (6 bases). The germline V gene encodes CDR1 LNHNV and CDR2 YYDKDF (reference sequence). This CDR3 spans 14 amino acids. The V end lost 5 bases, the J end lost 6 bases, and 17 bases lay between the germline ends.

This clonotype was counted at least ten times. This sequence joins TRBV28 and TRBJ2-7, with a tentative D call TRBD1 (5 bases). The CDR3 runs 13 residues. The V end lost 4 bases, the J end lost 5 bases, and 12 bases lay between the germline ends. The germline CDR1 and CDR2 sequences are MDHEN and SYDVKM. CDR3 region: CASSSGALDEQYF. The CDR3 DNA reads as TGTGCCAGCAGTTCTGGGGCGTTGGACGAGCAGTACTTC.

This clonotype occurred a few times. V is TRBV7-6 and J is TRBJ2-1; weak D call: TRBD1 (6 bases). Trimming stripped 3 bases from V and 5 bases from J, with 20 bases between. Looked up from germline, CDR1 is SGHVS and CDR2 is FNYEAQ. The CDR3 spans 17 residues. The DNA for the CDR3 is TGTGCCAGCAGCTTCCTCACTCTGGGGGCGCAGAACAATGAGCAGTTCTTC. Protein product: CASSFLTLGAQNNEQFF.

The chain joins TRBV20-1 to TRBJ2-7; the D gene is possibly TRBD2 (7 bases). This CDR3 is 13 amino acids long. The V end lost 6 bases, the J end lost 1 base, and 13 bases lay between the germline ends. Germline assignment: CDR1 DFQATT and CDR2 SNEGSKA (reference sequence). CDR3 sequence reads: CSASGGPSYEQYF. DNA for the CDR3: TGCAGTGCCTCCGGGGGGCCTTCCTACGAGCAGTACTTC.

This clonotype came up many times. The V and J genes are TRBV7-2 and TRBJ2-3; D remains unclear. Trimming took 5 bases from V and 6 from J, leaving 12 bases between them. The CDR3 loop spans 13 amino acids. Looked up from germline, CDR1 is SGHTA and CDR2 is FQGNSA. The CDR3 spells CASSGQTWDTQYF. The CDR3 DNA reads as TGTGCCAGCAGCGGCCAGACCTGGGATACGCAGTATTTT.

This clonotype was recorded at least ten times. This chain joins TRBV27 and TRBJ1-2; D might be TRBD1 (6 bases). The CDR3 sequence is 13 residues long. The V gene's germline CDR1 is MNHEY and CDR2 SMNVEV (reference sequence). The V end lost 6 bases, the J end lost 4 bases, and 12 bases lay between the germline ends. CDR3 nucleotide sequence: TGTGCCAGCAGCCGAGGGGGGGGCTATGGCTACACCTTC. Its translation: CASSRGGGYGYTF.

The chain carries TRBV20-1 and TRBJ1-4; D possibly corresponds to TRBD1 (5 bases). Germline loops: CDR1 DFQATT, CDR2 SNEGSKA (reference sequence). The CDR3 consists of 14 residues. V was trimmed by 6 bases and J by 0 bases, leaving 11 bases between them. The CDR3 region is CSARGGATNEKLFF. CDR3 nucleotide sequence: TGCAGTGCCCGGGGGGGGGCAACTAATGAAAAACTGTTTTTT.

Many counts were recorded for this clonotype. The rearrangement uses TRBV18 and TRBJ1-6, with D perhaps matching TRBD1 (5 bases). This CDR3 contains 15 residues. Germline V gives CDR1 KGHSH, CDR2 LQKENI. Trimming removed 3 bases at V and 8 bases at J, with 14 bases between. In nucleotides, the CDR3 is TGTGCCAGCTCACCGACAGACGCCCGCGATTCACCCCTCCACTTT. Its protein product is CASSPTDARDSPLHF. The full variable domain, rest sourced from reference TRBV18 and TRBJ1-6, is NAGVMQNPRHLVRRRGQEARLRCSPMKGHSHVYWYRQLPEEGLKFMVYLQKENIIDESGMPKERFSAEFPKEGPSILRIQQVVRGDSAAYFCASSPTDARDSPLHFGNGTRLTVT.

This clonotype was counted a few times. The genes are TRBV7-9 and TRBJ2-7; D uncertain. Germline values: CDR1 SEHNR, CDR2 FQNEAQ (reference sequence). The CDR3 loop spans 12 amino acids. The ends were cut back, 5 bases at V and 4 bases at J, with 9 bases in the middle. CDR3 bases: TGTGCCAGCAGCGTCCACAAGTACGAGCAGTACTTC. This encodes CASSVHKYEQYF.

The table lists this clonotype with many counts. This rearrangement joins TRBV12-3 or TRBV12-4 to TRBJ2-2; D uncertain. Trimming pared 3 bases from V and 5 bases from J, leaving 7 bases between. The CDR3 has 13 amino acids. The CDR3 region has the DNA TGTGCCAGCAGTTTGACTCCAACCGGGGAGCTGTTTTTT. Protein: CASSLTPTGELFF.